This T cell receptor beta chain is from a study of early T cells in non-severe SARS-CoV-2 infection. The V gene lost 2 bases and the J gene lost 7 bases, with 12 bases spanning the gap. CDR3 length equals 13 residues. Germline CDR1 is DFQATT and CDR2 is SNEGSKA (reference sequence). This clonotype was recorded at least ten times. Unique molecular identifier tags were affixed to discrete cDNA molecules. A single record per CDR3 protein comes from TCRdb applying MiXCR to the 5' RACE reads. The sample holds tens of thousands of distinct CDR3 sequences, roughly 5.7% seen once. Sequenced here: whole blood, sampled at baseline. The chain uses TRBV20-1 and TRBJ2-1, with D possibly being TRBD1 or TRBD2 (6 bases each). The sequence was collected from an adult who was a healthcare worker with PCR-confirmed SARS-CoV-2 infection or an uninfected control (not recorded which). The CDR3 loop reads CSARRQGRNEQFF. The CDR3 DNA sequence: TGCAGTGCTAGACGGCAGGGGAGGAATGAGCAGTTCTTC.